This note documents a single T cell receptor (beta chain) sequence. In the authors' workflow: Amplification of reference gene primers was used by the study to estimate nucleated cell counts. The table came from immunoSEQ multiplex PCR; TCRdb's copy has only in-frame clones and leaves some out. The D gene and trimming were derived from the DNA, and the V and J assignments and clone size from that table. There are about 140,000 clones in the sample; more than 65% occur only once, and approximately 4% lies in the top ten. The entry originates in a study of blood T cell repertoires in COVID-19. Study details: COVID-19 samples from acute and convalescent phases originated in the United States, Italy and Spain. PBMCs, B-cell-depleted T cells, or T cells were the source of the cDNA or gDNA that made up the material.

Germline CDR1 and CDR2: SNHLY and FYNNEI. Unmatched junction bases numbered 2, after V lost 8 bases and J lost 4 bases. CDR3 size: 11 residues. This chain uses TRBV2 with TRBJ2-7, with 7 bases lining up with TRBD2. This sequence was found in a woman in her sixties with acute or convalescent COVID-19. Sequencing was performed on peripheral blood. The DNA for the CDR3 is TGTGCCAGCCTCGGGGGGTACGAGCAGTACTTC. Translated, it gives CASLGGYEQYF.